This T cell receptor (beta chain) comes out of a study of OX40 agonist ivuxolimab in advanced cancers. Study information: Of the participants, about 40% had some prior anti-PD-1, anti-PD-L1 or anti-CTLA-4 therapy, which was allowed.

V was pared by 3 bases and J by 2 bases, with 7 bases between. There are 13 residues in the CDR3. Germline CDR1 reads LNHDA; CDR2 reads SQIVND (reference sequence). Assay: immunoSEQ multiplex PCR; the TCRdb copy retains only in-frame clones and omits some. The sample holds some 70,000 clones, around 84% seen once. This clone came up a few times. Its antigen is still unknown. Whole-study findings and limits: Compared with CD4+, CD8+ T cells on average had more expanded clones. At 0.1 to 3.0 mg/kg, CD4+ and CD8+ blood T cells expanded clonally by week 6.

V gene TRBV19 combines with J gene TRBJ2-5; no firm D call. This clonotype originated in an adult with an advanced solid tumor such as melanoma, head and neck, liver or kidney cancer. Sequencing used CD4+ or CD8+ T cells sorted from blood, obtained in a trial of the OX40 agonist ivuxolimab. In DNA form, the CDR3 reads TGTGCCAGTAGTATGGGCAGGCAAGAGACCCAGTACTTC. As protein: CASSMGRQETQYF.